Shown below are 14 T cell receptor beta chains from a single sample sequenced in a study of shared clonotypes between healthy human individuals. Sequencing used immunoSEQ multiplex PCR; TCRdb keeps in-frame clones, though not all of them. This sample yields around 2.3 million clones, of which approximately 96% are seen a single time; roughly 0.13% belongs to the top ten. Sequences were obtained from naive CD4+ T cells sorted from blood. Regarding subset: CD45RA+ positively selected. These receptors came from a man between 18 and 29 years old in good health.

In this sample, this clone turned up a few times. The gene calls are TRBV7-3 and TRBJ1-3; no definite D call. Trimming cost V 5 bases and J 0 bases, with 11 bases left between them. This CDR3 has 15 residues. The germline gives CDR1 SGHTA, CDR2 FQGTGA. The CDR3 region is CASSPPANSGNTIYF. The CDR3 coding sequence is TGTGCCAGCAGCCCCCCTGCAAACTCTGGAAACACCATATATTTT.

The rearrangement joins TRBV5-1 to TRBJ2-1; D perhaps matches TRBD2 (6 bases). Germline assignment: CDR1 SGHRS and CDR2 YFSETQ. The CDR3 covers 13 residues. V was shortened by 0 bases and J by 6 bases, with 7 bases between the two germline ends. The DNA of the CDR3 is TGCGCCAGCAGCTTGGATAGCGGCAATGAGCAGTTCTTC. Translated, it gives CASSLDSGNEQFF.

This chain joins TRBV28 and TRBJ1-6, with D unclear. This CDR3 has 16 amino acids. V was trimmed by 5 bases and J by 0 bases, leaving 11 bases between them. Per germline, CDR1 MDHEN and CDR2 SYDVKM. The CDR3 is CASSPRGFSYNSPLHF. The CDR3 DNA sequence: TGTGCCAGCAGTCCTCGCGGGTTCTCCTATAATTCACCCCTCCACTTT.

The V gene is TRBV18, the J gene TRBJ2-4; D perhaps matches TRBD1 (7 bases). V dropped 3 bases and J dropped 1 base, with 10 bases sitting between them. Germline CDR1 KGHSH, CDR2 LQKENI. The CDR3 has 15 amino acids. The DNA for the CDR3 is TGTGCCAGCTCACCTTCAGGGGGGGCCAAAAACATTCAGTACTTC. Translating it yields CASSPSGGAKNIQYF.

This sequence joins TRBV5-4 and TRBJ2-3; 9 positions agree with TRBD2. Trimming removed 5 bases from V and 2 bases from J; junction bases left unmatched: 6. Germline CDR1 SGHNT, CDR2 YYREEE (reference sequence). This CDR3 contains 15 residues. The CDR3 spells CASRDQRGDTDTQYF. The CDR3 DNA reads TGTGCCAGCAGAGACCAGCGGGGGGACACAGATACGCAGTATTTT.

J is TRBJ1-2 and V is TRBV10-2; no clear D gene. Germline V gene sequence: CDR1 WSHSY, CDR2 SAAADI. The ends were cut back, 5 bases at V and 2 bases at J, with 9 bases in the middle. The CDR3 spans 13 residues. The CDR3 DNA reads TGCGCCAGCAGTACGGAGATAAACTATGGCTACACCTTC. Translated: CASSTEINYGYTF.

The rearrangement uses TRBV19 and TRBJ2-5; D could derive from TRBD1 or TRBD2 (5 bases each). Between the trimmed V and J ends, which lost 5 bases and 1 base, there was a span of 11 bases. CDR1 and CDR2 (germline): LNHDA, SQIVND (reference sequence). This CDR3 is 14 amino acids long. The CDR3 nucleotides read TGTGCCAGTAGTCCCCGGGGCCCCCAAGAGACCCAGTACTTC. Translated: CASSPRGPQETQYF.

This chain connects TRBV30 to TRBJ1-1; D is unresolved. The CDR3 runs 13 residues. The V and J ends lost 4 bases and 0 bases respectively, with 9 bases between them. Germline V lookup: CDR1 GTSNPN, CDR2 SVGIG (reference sequence). CDR3 nucleotides: TGTGCCTGGACGGGGTTCGTGAACACTGAAGCTTTCTTT. Amino acids: CAWTGFVNTEAFF.

This clone was found once. Other DNA sequences in the sample encode the same CDR3. The chain carries TRBV5-1 and TRBJ2-3, with 13 nucleotides matching TRBD2. Germline V gene data show CDR1 as SGHRS and CDR2 as YFSETQ. The CDR3 has 15 amino acids. J lost 4 bases, V lost 4 bases, and 3 bases had no gene match. This chain's CDR3 is CASSPGLAGADTQYF. CDR3 in DNA: TGCGCCAGCAGCCCCGGACTAGCGGGGGCAGATACGCAGTATTTT. Complete variable domain (other parts from reference TRBV5-1 and TRBJ2-3): KAGVTQTPRYLIKTRGQQVTLSCSPISGHRSVSWYQQTPGQGLQFLFEYFSETQRNKGNFPGRFSGRQFSNSRSEMNVSTLELGDSALYLCASSPGLAGADTQYFGPGTRLTVL.

This chain connects TRBV5-4 to TRBJ1-4, with 10 nucleotides matching TRBD1. V dropped 4 bases and J dropped 8; count of bases not matched to a gene: 5. This CDR3 is 14 amino acids long. CDR1 and CDR2 from the germline V gene are SGHNT and YYREEE (reference sequence). The CDR3 DNA follows: TGTGCCAGCAGCCAGGACAGGGGGGAGGAAAAACTGTTTTTT. Translated, it gives CASSQDRGEEKLFF.

The chain is built from TRBV6-5 and TRBJ1-2; D gene ambiguous. With 2 bases removed from V and 4 bases from J, the gap between germline ends came to 8 bases. The CDR3 extends over 13 amino acids. CDR1 and CDR2 from the germline V gene are MNHEY and SVGAGI. The CDR3 coding sequence is TGTGCCAGCAGTTACACGGAAGGCTATGGCTACACCTTC. This translates into CASSYTEGYGYTF.

The V gene is TRBV2, the J gene TRBJ1-1; possibly TRBD1 for D (5 bases). CDR1 is SNHLY, CDR2 FYNNEI, per germline. The length of the CDR3 is 14 residues. The V end was cut by 6 bases, the J end by 7 bases, with 18 bases between. For the CDR3, the DNA is TGTGCCAGCAGGGGATTAAGGGGACGGGTTGAAGCTTTCTTT. It specifies CASRGLRGRVEAFF.

The J gene is TRBJ1-5, the V gene TRBV6-5, with 8 bases fitting TRBD1. This CDR3 comprises 15 residues. Germline assignment: CDR1 MNHEY and CDR2 SVGAGI. With V trimmed by 2 bases and J by 4 bases, 4 bases remained unmatched. CDR3 coding DNA: TGTGCCAGCAGTTACGACCGACAGGGGAATCAGCCCCAGCATTTT. This encodes CASSYDRQGNQPQHF.

This chain uses TRBV6-5 with TRBJ1-1, with D unresolved. The length of the CDR3 is 14 residues. V lost 5 bases and J lost 4, with 14 bases in between. Germline V lookup: CDR1 MNHEY, CDR2 SVGAGI. The CDR3 sequence: CASSPHVEGTEAFF. In DNA, the CDR3 is TGTGCCAGCAGTCCCCACGTGGAGGGCACTGAAGCTTTCTTT.